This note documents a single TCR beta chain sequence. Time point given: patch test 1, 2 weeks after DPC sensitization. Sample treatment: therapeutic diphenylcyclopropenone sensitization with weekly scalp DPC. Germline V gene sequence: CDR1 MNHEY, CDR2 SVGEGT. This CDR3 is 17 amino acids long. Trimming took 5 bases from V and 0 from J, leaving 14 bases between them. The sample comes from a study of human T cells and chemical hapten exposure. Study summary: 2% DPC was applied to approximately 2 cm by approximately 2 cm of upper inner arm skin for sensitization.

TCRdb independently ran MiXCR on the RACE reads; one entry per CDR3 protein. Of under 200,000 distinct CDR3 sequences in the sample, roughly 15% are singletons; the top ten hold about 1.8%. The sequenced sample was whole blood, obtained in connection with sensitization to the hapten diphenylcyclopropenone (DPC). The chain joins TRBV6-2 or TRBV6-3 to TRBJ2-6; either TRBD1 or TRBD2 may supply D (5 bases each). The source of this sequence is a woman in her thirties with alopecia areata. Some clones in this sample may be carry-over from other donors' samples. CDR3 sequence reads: CASSPGTARSGANVLTF. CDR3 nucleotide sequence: TGTGCCAGCAGTCCCGGGACCGCGCGCTCTGGGGCCAACGTCCTGACTTTC.